This T cell receptor (beta chain) was identified in a study of T cell responses to AZD1222 COVID-19 vaccine. Study information: Doses given second, at about 4 or about 12 weeks, were pooled. Overall study findings and caveats: Donor demographics were predominantly white British with a female majority; clonal diversity may be underestimated. Repertoires in all cases were sampled only once the peak T cell response had passed. Compared with day 0, the breadth and depth of the Spike-specific TCR repertoire rose significantly after two doses of AZD1222.

Generated by immunoSEQ multiplex PCR, the TCRdb table keeps only in-frame clones and is missing some. This repertoire shows roughly 130,000 clones, more than 80% found once; its top ten account for 3.1%. A note on this clone: Its antigen remains unknown.

The CDR3 contains 14 residues. The germline V gene has CDR1 SGHRS and CDR2 YFSETQ. Trimming shortened V by 4 bases and J by 7 bases, and 14 bases separated the two germline ends. The clonotype comes from an adult in good health. This specimen consisted of peripheral blood, obtained on day 0 of AZD1222 vaccination. This chain joins TRBV5-1 and TRBJ2-2; D tentatively reads TRBD1 or TRBD2 (5 bases each). The CDR3 region is CASSGYGAIGELFF. The CDR3 bases are TGCGCCAGCAGCGGATACGGGGCAATCGGGGAGCTGTTTTTT.